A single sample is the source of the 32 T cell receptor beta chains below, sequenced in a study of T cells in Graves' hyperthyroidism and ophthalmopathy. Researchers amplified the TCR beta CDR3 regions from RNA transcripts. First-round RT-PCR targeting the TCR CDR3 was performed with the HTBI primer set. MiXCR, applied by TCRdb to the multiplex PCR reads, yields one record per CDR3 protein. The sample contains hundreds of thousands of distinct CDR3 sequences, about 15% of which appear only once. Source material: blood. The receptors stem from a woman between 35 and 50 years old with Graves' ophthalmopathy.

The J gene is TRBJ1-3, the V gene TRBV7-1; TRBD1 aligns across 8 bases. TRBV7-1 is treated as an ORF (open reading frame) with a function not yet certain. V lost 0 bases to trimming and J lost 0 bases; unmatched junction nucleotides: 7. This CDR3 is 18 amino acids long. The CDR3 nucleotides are TGTGCCAGCAGCTCAGCTTGGGGACAGGCCCACTCTGGAAACACCATATATTTT. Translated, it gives CASSSAWGQAHSGNTIYF.

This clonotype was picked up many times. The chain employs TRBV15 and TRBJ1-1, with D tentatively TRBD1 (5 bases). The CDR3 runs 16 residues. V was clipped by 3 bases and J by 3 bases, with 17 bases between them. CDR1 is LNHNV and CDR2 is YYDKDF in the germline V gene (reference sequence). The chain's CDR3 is CATSSSRASLDTEAFF. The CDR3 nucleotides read TGTGCCACCAGCAGTTCCAGGGCCTCCCTGGACACTGAAGCTTTCTTT.

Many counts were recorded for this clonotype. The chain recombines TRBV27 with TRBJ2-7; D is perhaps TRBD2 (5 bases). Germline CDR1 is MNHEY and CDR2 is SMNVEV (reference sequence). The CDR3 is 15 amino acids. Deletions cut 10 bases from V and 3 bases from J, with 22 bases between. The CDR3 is CATRITAEESYEQYF. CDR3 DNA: TGTGCCACGCGGATAACAGCGGAGGAAAGCTACGAGCAGTACTTC.

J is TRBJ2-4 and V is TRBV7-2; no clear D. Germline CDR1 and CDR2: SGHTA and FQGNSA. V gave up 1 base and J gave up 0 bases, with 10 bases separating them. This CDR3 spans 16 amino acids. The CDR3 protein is CASSLEASIAKNIQYF. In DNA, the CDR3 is TGTGCCAGCAGCTTAGAAGCTTCCATAGCCAAAAACATTCAGTACTTC.

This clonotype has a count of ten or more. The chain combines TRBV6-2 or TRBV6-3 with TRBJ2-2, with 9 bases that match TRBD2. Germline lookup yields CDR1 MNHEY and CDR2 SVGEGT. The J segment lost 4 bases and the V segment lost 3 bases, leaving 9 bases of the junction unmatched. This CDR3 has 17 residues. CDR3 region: CASSYSGSSTGTGELFF. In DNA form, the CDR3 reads TGTGCCAGCAGTTATAGCGGGAGTAGTACGGGCACCGGGGAGCTGTTTTTT.

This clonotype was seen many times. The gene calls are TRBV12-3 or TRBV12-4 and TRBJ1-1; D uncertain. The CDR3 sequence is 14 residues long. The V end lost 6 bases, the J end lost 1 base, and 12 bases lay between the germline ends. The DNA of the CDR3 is TGTGCCAGCAGCTTCGGAACCACGAACACTGAAGCTTTCTTT. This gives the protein CASSFGTTNTEAFF.

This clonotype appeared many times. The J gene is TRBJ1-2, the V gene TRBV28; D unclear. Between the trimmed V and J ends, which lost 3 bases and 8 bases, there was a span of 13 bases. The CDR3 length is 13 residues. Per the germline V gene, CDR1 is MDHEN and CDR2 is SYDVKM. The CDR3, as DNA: TGTGCCAGCAGTTTTGGGGTGTCGACGGGCTACACCTTC. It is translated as CASSFGVSTGYTF.

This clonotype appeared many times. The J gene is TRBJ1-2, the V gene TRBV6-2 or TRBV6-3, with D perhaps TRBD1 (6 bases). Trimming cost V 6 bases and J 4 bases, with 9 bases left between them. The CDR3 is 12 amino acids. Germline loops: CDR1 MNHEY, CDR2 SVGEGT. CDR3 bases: TGTGCCAGCAGATTGACAGGCTATGGCTACACCTTC. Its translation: CASRLTGYGYTF.

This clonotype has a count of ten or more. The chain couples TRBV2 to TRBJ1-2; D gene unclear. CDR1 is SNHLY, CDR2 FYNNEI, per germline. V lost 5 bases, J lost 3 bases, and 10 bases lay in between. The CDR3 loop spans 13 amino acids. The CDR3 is CASSQDADYGYTF. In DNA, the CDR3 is TGTGCCAGCAGTCAGGACGCTGACTATGGCTACACCTTC.

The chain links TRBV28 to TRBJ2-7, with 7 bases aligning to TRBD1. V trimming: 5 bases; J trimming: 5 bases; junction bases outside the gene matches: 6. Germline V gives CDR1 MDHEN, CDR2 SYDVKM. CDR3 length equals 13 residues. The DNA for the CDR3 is TGTGCCAGCAGTCCCATTGGACAGGACGAGCAGTACTTC. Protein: CASSPIGQDEQYF.

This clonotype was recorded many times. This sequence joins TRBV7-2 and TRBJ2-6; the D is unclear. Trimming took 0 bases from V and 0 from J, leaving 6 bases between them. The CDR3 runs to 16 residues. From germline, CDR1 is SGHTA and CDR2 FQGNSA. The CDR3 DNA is TGTGCCAGCAGCTTAGCCGGGCGCTCTGGGGCCAACGTCCTGACTTTC. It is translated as CASSLAGRSGANVLTF.

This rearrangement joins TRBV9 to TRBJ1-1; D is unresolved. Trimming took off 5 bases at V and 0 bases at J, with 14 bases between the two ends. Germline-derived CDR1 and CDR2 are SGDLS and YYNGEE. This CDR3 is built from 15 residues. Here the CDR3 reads CASSGLPGLNTEAFF. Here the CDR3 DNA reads TGTGCCAGCAGTGGGCTTCCCGGGCTGAACACTGAAGCTTTCTTT.

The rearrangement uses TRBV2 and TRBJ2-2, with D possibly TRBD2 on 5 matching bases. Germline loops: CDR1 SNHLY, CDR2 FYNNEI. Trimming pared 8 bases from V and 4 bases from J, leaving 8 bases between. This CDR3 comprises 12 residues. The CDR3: CASWGVTGELFF. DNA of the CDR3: TGTGCCAGCTGGGGAGTCACCGGGGAGCTGTTTTTT.

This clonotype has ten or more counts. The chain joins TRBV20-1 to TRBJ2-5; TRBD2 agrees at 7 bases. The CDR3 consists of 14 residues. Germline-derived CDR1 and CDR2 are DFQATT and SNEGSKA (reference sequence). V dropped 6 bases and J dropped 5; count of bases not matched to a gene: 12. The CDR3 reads CSARAPGLRETQYF. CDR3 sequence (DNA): TGCAGTGCCCGCGCCCCGGGACTAAGGGAGACCCAGTACTTC.

The CDR3 region has the DNA TGTGCCATCAGTGAGAAAGGGGTAGCGGGAGTTCGGGAGCAGTACTTC. Translating it yields CAISEKGVAGVREQYF. The J gene is TRBJ2-7, the V gene TRBV10-3, with 9 bases lining up with TRBD2. The germline V gene encodes CDR1 ENHRY and CDR2 SYGVKD. The CDR3 totals 16 residues. J lost 7 bases, V lost 2 bases, and 12 bases had no gene match.

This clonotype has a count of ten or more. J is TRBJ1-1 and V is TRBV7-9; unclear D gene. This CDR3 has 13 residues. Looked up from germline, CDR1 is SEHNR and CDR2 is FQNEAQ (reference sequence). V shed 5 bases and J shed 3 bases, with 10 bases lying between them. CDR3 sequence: CASSLPQDTEAFF. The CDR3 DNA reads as TGTGCCAGCAGCCTACCCCAGGACACTGAAGCTTTCTTT.

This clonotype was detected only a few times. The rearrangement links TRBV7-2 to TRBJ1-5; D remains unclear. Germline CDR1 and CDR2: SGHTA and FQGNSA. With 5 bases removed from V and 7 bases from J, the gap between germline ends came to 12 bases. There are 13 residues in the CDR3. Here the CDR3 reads CASSPTPGQPQHF. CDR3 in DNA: TGTGCCAGCAGCCCAACCCCCGGGCAGCCCCAGCATTTT. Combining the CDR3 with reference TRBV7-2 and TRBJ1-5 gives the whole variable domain GAGVSQSPSNKVTEKGKDVELRCDPISGHTALYWYRQSLGQGLEFLIYFQGNSAPDKSGLPSDRFSAERTGGSVSTLTIQRTQQEDSAVYLCASSPTPGQPQHFGDGTRLSIL.

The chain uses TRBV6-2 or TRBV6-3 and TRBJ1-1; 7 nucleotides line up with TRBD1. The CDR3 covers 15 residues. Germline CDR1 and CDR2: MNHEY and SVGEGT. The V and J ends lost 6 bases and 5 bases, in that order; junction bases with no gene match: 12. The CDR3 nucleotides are TGTGCCAGCAGCGCCTATACAGGGGATGGGACTGAAGCTTTCTTT. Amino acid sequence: CASSAYTGDGTEAFF.

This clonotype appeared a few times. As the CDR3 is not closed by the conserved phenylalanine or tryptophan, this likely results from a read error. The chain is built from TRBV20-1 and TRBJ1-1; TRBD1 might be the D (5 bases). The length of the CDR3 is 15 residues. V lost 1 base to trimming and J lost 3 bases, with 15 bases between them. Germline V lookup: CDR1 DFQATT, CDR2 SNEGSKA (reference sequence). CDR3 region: CSARVPGGWYTEAFL. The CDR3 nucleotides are TGCAGTGCTAGAGTCCCGGGGGGGTGGTACACTGAAGCTTTCCTT.

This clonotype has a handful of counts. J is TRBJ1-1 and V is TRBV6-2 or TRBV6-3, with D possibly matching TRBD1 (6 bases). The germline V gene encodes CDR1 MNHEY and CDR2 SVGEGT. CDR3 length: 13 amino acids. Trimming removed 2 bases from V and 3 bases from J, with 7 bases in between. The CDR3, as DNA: TGTGCCAGCAGTTACGAGGGGGACACTGAAGCTTTCTTT. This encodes CASSYEGDTEAFF.

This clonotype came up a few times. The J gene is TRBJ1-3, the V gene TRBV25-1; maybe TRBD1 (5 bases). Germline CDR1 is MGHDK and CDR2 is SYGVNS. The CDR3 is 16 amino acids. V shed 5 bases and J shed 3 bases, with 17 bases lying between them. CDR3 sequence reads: CASSTPGTAGGNTIYF. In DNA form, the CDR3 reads TGTGCCAGCAGTACACCTGGGACGGCCGGTGGAAACACCATATATTTT. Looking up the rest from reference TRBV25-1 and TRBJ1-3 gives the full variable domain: EADIYQTPRYLVIGTGKKITLECSQTMGHDKMYWYQQDPGMELHLIHYSYGVNSTEKGDLSSESTVSRIRTEHFPLTLESARPSHTSQYLCASSTPGTAGGNTIYFGEGSWLTVV.

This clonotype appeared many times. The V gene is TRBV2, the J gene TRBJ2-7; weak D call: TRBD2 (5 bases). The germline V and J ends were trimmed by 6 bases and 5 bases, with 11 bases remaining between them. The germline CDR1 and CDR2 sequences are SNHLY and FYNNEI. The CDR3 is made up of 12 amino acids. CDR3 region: CASRQLDHEQYF. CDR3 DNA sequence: TGTGCCAGCAGACAACTAGATCACGAGCAGTACTTC. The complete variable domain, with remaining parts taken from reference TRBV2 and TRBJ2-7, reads EPEVTQTPSHQVTQMGQEVILRCVPISNHLYFYWYRQILGQKVEFLVSFYNNEISEKSEIFDDQFSVERPDGSNFTLKIRSTKLEDSAMYFCASRQLDHEQYFGPGTRLTVT.

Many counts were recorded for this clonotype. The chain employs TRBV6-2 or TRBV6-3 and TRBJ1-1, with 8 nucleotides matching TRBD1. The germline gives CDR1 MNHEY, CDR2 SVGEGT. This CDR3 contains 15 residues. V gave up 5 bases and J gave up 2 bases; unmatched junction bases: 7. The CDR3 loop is CASSNGQGGNTEAFF. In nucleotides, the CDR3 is TGTGCCAGCAGTAACGGACAGGGAGGAAACACTGAAGCTTTCTTT.

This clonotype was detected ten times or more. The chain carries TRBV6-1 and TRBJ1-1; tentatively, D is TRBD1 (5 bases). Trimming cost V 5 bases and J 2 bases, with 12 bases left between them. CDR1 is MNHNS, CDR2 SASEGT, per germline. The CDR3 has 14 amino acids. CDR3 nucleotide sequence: TGTGCCAGCAGTCGCGACAGAGGAAACACTGAAGCTTTCTTT. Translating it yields CASSRDRGNTEAFF.

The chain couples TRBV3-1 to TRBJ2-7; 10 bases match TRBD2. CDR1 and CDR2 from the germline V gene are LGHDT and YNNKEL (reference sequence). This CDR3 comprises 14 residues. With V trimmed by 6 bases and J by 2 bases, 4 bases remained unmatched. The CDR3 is CASRQSGRAYEQYF. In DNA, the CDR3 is TGTGCCAGCAGACAGAGCGGGAGGGCCTACGAGCAGTACTTC.

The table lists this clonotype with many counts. CDR3 amino acids: CSARDQAGGYEQYF. The CDR3 DNA reads TGCAGTGCTAGAGATCAGGCAGGGGGCTACGAGCAGTACTTC. The gene calls are TRBV20-1 and TRBJ2-7; TRBD1 matches at 7 bases. Germline lookup yields CDR1 DFQATT and CDR2 SNEGSKA (reference sequence). With V trimmed by 0 bases and J by 3 bases, 5 bases remained unmatched. The CDR3 contains 14 residues.

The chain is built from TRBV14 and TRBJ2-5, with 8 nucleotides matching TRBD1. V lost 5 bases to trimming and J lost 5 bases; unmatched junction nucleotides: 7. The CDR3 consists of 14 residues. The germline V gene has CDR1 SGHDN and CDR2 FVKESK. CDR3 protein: CASSIQGAVETQYF. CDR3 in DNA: TGTGCCAGCAGCATCCAGGGGGCGGTGGAGACCCAGTACTTC.

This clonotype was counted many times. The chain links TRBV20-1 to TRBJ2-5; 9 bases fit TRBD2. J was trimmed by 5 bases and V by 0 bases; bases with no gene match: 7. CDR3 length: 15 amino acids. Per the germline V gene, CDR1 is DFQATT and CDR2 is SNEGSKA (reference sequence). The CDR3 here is CSAREAGGLVETQYF. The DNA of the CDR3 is TGCAGTGCTAGAGAGGCGGGAGGGCTTGTGGAGACCCAGTACTTC.

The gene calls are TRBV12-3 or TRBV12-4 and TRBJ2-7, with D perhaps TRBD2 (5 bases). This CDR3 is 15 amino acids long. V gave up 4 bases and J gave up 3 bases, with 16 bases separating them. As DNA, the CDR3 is TGTGCCAGCAGTTCCGAGGACTCGCCTGGCTACGAGCAGTACTTC. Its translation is CASSSEDSPGYEQYF.

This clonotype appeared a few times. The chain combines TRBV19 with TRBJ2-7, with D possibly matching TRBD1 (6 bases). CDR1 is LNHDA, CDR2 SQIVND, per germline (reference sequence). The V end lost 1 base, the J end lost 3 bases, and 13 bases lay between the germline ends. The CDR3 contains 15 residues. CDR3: CASSIGGTTDYEQYF. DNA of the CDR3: TGTGCCAGTAGTATAGGAGGGACAACAGACTACGAGCAGTACTTC.

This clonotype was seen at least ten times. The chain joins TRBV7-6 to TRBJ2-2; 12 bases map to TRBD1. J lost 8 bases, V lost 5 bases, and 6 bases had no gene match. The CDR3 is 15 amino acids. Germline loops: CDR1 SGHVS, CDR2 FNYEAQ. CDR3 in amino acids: CASSPGQGASGELFF. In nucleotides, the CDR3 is TGTGCCAGCAGCCCGGGACAGGGGGCTTCGGGGGAGCTGTTTTTT.

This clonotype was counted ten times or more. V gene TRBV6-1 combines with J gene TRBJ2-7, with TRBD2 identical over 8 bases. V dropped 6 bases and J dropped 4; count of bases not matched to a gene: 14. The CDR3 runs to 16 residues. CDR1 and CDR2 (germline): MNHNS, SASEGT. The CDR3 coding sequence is TGTGCCAGCAGACCTTTCGGGGATACTAGCGGTTACGAGCAGTACTTC. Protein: CASRPFGDTSGYEQYF.